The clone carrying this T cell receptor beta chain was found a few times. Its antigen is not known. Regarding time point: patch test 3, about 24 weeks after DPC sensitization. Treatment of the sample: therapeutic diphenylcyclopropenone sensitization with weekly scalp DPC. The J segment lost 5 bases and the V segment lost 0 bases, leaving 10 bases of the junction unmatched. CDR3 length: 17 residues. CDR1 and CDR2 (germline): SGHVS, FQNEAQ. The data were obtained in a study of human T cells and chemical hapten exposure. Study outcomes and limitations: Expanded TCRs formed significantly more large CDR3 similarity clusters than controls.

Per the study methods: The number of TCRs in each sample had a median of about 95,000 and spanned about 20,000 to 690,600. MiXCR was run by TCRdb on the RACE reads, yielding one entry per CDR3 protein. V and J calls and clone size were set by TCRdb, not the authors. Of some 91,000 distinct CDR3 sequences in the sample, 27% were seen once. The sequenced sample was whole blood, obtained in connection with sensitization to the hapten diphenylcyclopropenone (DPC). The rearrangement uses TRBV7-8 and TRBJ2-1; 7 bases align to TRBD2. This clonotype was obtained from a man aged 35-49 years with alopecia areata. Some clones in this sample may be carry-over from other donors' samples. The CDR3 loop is CASSLAWEGMANNEQFF. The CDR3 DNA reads TGTGCCAGCAGCTTAGCGTGGGAGGGGATGGCCAACAATGAGCAGTTCTTC.